Described below is a single T cell receptor (beta chain) sequence and its context. The V and J ends lost 0 bases and 3 bases respectively, with 12 bases between them. The germline gives CDR1 KGHSY, CDR2 FQNENV. The CDR3 is made up of 16 amino acids. These data are taken from a study of T cells after yellow fever vaccination. Via MiXCR, TCRdb re-called the 5' RACE reads, giving one row per CDR3 protein. This table has under 550,000 distinct CDR3 sequences, roughly a fifth appearing once. The sample here was PBMCs, taken more than 20 days after the first yellow fever vaccination. The TCR sequence derives from a man aged 18 to 29 who received the YFV17D yellow fever vaccine. The chain recombines TRBV16 with TRBJ1-5; D gene ambiguous. Here the CDR3 reads CASSQSEVLLNQPQHF. CDR3 nucleotide sequence: TGTGCCAGCAGCCAATCGGAAGTCCTACTCAATCAGCCCCAGCATTTT.